Following are 13 T cell receptor beta chains from one sample sequenced in a study of shared clonotypes between healthy human individuals. TCRdb keeps only in-frame clones here, not all; method: immunoSEQ multiplex PCR. Of nearly 1 million clones listed, about 80% were seen once; the top ten hold around 1.4%. Material: memory CD4+ T cells sorted from blood. Described subset: CD45RA-negative fraction. These TCRs come from a man between 18 and 35 years old in good health.

The CDR3 protein is CASSLGLQGEQYF. In nucleotides, the CDR3 is TGTGCCAGCAGCTTAGGTCTACAAGGAGAGCAGTACTTC. The V call is TRBV7-9, the J call TRBJ2-7, with D unresolved. The germline V and J ends were trimmed by 1 base and 7 bases, with 11 bases remaining between them. Germline V gives CDR1 SEHNR, CDR2 FQNEAQ (reference sequence). The CDR3 totals 13 residues.

This rearrangement joins TRBV7-2 to TRBJ1-6, with D possibly being TRBD1 (5 bases). The germline V gene has CDR1 SGHTA and CDR2 FQGNSA. This CDR3 contains 16 residues. Trimming removed 1 base at V and 10 bases at J, with 17 bases between. The CDR3, as DNA: TGTGCCAGCAGCTTAGGTTCGGTGGGGACGGGCTCACCCCTCCACTTT. This gives the protein CASSLGSVGTGSPLHF.

V and J are TRBV11-2 and TRBJ1-1; D may be TRBD1 (6 bases). V was pared by 5 bases and J by 11 bases, with 15 bases between. Germline V gene data show CDR1 as SGHAT and CDR2 as FQNNGV. The CDR3 spans 12 residues. The CDR3 loop is CASSPEGVYAFF. CDR3 nucleotides: TGTGCCAGCAGCCCTGAGGGGGTGTACGCTTTCTTT.

This chain joins TRBV6-5 and TRBJ2-7; 8 bases fit TRBD2. Trimming took 7 bases from V and 5 from J; bases not matched to a gene: 10. Germline V gene data show CDR1 as MNHEY and CDR2 as SVGAGI. The CDR3 contains 14 residues. The CDR3 DNA follows: TGTGCCAGCAAGTTAGCGGGAATCGGGGACGAGCAGTACTTC. This sequence encodes CASKLAGIGDEQYF.

This rearrangement joins TRBV21-1 to TRBJ2-2. TRBV21-1 is classified as a pseudogene. The CDR3 totals 9 residues. The CDR3 spells CASPGELFF. The CDR3 DNA follows: TGTGCCAGCCCCGGGGAGCTGTTTTTT.

On this clone itself: The identical CDR3 is also encoded by other nucleotide sequences in the sample. The genes are TRBV10-3 and TRBJ1-6; TRBD1 might be the D (5 bases). The CDR3 has 15 amino acids. Trimming stripped 0 bases from V and 5 bases from J, with 8 bases between. The germline gives CDR1 ENHRY, CDR2 SYGVKD. The CDR3: CAISESGGHNSPLHF. The CDR3 DNA reads TGTGCCATCAGTGAGTCTGGGGGACATAATTCACCCCTCCACTTT.

The V and J genes are TRBV5-1 and TRBJ1-6; weak D call: TRBD1 (6 bases). Germline CDR1 and CDR2: SGHRS and YFSETQ. The CDR3 contains 16 residues. Trimming shortened V by 3 bases and J by 1 base, and 11 bases separated the two germline ends. The CDR3 here is CASSSTGNSYNSPLHF. The DNA for the CDR3 is TGCGCCAGCAGCTCAACAGGGAATTCCTATAATTCACCCCTCCACTTT.

This chain joins TRBV7-2 and TRBJ1-2; D might be TRBD1 (5 bases). The CDR3 loop spans 14 amino acids. Trimming removed 1 base at V and 10 bases at J, with 16 bases between. Per the germline V gene, CDR1 is SGHTA and CDR2 is FQGNSA. The chain's CDR3 is CASSLDLIGGYYTF. CDR3 bases: TGTGCCAGCAGCTTAGACCTGATTGGGGGGTACTACACCTTC.

This clone was seen only a few times. In DNA, the CDR3 is TGTGCCAGCAGCGTGACAGAGGCCTACAATCAGCCCCAGCATTTT. This sequence encodes CASSVTEAYNQPQHF. The chain carries TRBV9 and TRBJ1-5, with a tentative D call TRBD1 (5 bases). CDR1 is SGDLS, CDR2 YYNGEE, per germline. The V and J ends lost 2 bases and 3 bases respectively, with 12 bases between them. The CDR3 has 15 residues.

The chain is built from TRBV6-5 and TRBJ2-1; 7 bases are shared with TRBD1. Germline-derived CDR1 and CDR2 are MNHEY and SVGAGI. V was clipped by 0 bases and J by 11 bases; unmatched bases: 1. CDR3 length: 12 residues. CDR3 in DNA: TGTGCCAGCAGTTACTCGGACAGGAAGCAGTTCTTC. This sequence encodes CASSYSDRKQFF.

The CDR3 nucleotides read TGTGCCAGCAGGGCGACAGGGGGGAACTATGGCTACACCTTC. This encodes CASRATGGNYGYTF. V usage is TRBV2 and J usage is TRBJ1-2; 9 nucleotides line up with TRBD1. The CDR3 length is 14 residues. The germline V gene encodes CDR1 SNHLY and CDR2 FYNNEI. V was clipped by 6 bases and J by 2 bases; unmatched bases: 4.

The chain recombines TRBV13 with TRBJ1-1, with D maybe TRBD1 (5 bases). Germline CDR1 reads PRHDT; CDR2 reads FYEKMQ (reference sequence). The CDR3 runs to 14 residues. V was shortened by 5 bases and J by 6 bases, with 16 bases between the two germline ends. Here the CDR3 reads CASSPKAGSAEAFF. DNA of the CDR3: TGTGCCAGCAGCCCCAAAGCAGGGTCGGCTGAAGCTTTCTTT.

The CDR3 DNA is TGTGCCAGCAGCTTGGAGACTAGAGGGCTCTCCTACAATGAGCAGTTCTTC. Its translation: CASSLETRGLSYNEQFF. This chain connects TRBV5-8 to TRBJ2-1; weak D call: TRBD2 (6 bases). V lost 0 bases, J lost 0 bases, and 13 bases lay in between. Looked up from germline, CDR1 is SGHTS and CDR2 is YDEGEE. This CDR3 spans 17 amino acids.